A single sample gave rise to the 10 T cell receptor beta chains below, sequenced in a study of shared clonotypes between healthy human individuals. The naive CD8 fraction comprised CD45RO-negative cells positively selected for CCR7 and excluded terminally differentiated effector memory CD45RA+ cells. Data came from immunoSEQ multiplex PCR; TCRdb stores just in-frame clones and leaves some out. This sample yields millions of clones, of which more than 85% are seen a single time; over 1.5% belongs to the top ten. Material: naive CD8+ T cells from PBMCs. Receptors originate from a man younger than 35 in good health. Some clones in this sample may be carry-over from other donors' samples.

This clone was observed a single time. CDR3 region: CASSPAGTEQFF. The DNA for the CDR3 is TGTGCCAGCTCACCAGCGGGGACTGAGCAGTTCTTC. This chain connects TRBV18 to TRBJ2-1; D possibly corresponds to TRBD2 (6 bases). V was trimmed by 2 bases and J by 9 bases, leaving 8 bases between them. Germline V gene lookup returns CDR1 KGHSH and CDR2 LQKENI. The CDR3 has 12 residues.

This clone came up a few times. The sample has other DNA sequences that encode this CDR3 too. The chain links TRBV28 to TRBJ2-7, with D unclear. The ends were cut back, 6 bases at V and 5 bases at J, with 5 bases in the middle. Germline CDR1 reads MDHEN; CDR2 reads SYDVKM. There are 10 residues in the CDR3. DNA of the CDR3: TGTGCCAGCAGGCGCAACGAGCAGTACTTC. It yields the protein CASRRNEQYF.

V and J are TRBV27 and TRBJ1-1; D not resolved. This CDR3 has 13 amino acids. CDR1 is MNHEY and CDR2 is SMNVEV in the germline V gene (reference sequence). Trimming pared 3 bases from V and 5 bases from J, leaving 10 bases between. The CDR3 region is CASSFNSVTEAFF. Written as DNA, the CDR3 is TGTGCCAGCAGTTTTAATTCGGTAACTGAAGCTTTCTTT.

The V gene is TRBV7-8, the J gene TRBJ1-1; unclear D gene. V was pared by 4 bases and J by 0 bases, with 15 bases between. Per germline, CDR1 SGHVS and CDR2 FQNEAQ. CDR3 length: 16 amino acids. The CDR3 bases are TGTGCCAGCAGCTCCCTGACGGGTAAAATGAACACTGAAGCTTTCTTT. Translating it yields CASSSLTGKMNTEAFF.

This chain joins TRBV30 and TRBJ2-7; TRBD1 matches 9 bases. The CDR3 totals 13 residues. The J segment lost 5 bases and the V segment lost 1 base, leaving 3 bases of the junction unmatched. CDR1 GTSNPN and CDR2 SVGIG come from the germline V gene (reference sequence). The CDR3 spells CAWSGDRVHEQYF. The CDR3 DNA follows: TGTGCCTGGAGTGGGGACAGGGTCCACGAGCAGTACTTC. The whole variable domain, filled in from reference TRBV30 and TRBJ2-7, reads SQTIHQWPATLVQPVGSPLSLECTVEGTSNPNLYWYRQAAGRGLQLLFYSVGIGQISSEVPQNLSASRPQDRQFILSSKKLLLSDSGFYLCAWSGDRVHEQYFGPGTRLTVT.

Worth noting for this clone: The same CDR3 arises from other DNA sequences in this sample as well. The rearrangement joins TRBV5-4 to TRBJ2-1; the match to TRBD2 covers 11 bases. This CDR3 region has 16 residues. Germline V lookup: CDR1 SGHNT, CDR2 YYREEE (reference sequence). The ends lost 4 bases at V and 3 bases at J; junction bases unmatched: 6. The CDR3 reads CASSGGTSGRYNEQFF. As DNA, the CDR3 is TGTGCCAGCAGCGGGGGGACTAGCGGACGCTACAATGAGCAGTTCTTC.

In the case of this clone: Other DNA sequences in the sample encode the same CDR3. The chain employs TRBV9 and TRBJ2-1, with 7 nucleotides matching TRBD2. Germline V gene lookup returns CDR1 SGDLS and CDR2 YYNGEE. V was clipped by 2 bases and J by 0 bases; unmatched bases: 2. This CDR3 has 15 residues. This CDR3 reads CASSVSGPSYNEQFF. The CDR3 DNA sequence: TGTGCCAGCAGCGTTAGCGGGCCCTCCTACAATGAGCAGTTCTTC.

This chain joins TRBV5-6 and TRBJ2-2; D is unresolved. Trimming pared 1 base from V and 3 bases from J, leaving 13 bases between. CDR1 is SGHDT, CDR2 YYEEEE, per germline. The CDR3 contains 16 residues. In DNA form, the CDR3 reads TGTGCCAGCAGCTTGACGCCCGGGTGGCACACCGGGGAGCTGTTTTTT. It is translated as CASSLTPGWHTGELFF.

The chain recombines TRBV9 with TRBJ2-1; either TRBD1 or TRBD2 may supply D (5 bases each). Germline assignment: CDR1 SGDLS and CDR2 YYNGEE. The CDR3 sequence is 14 residues long. Trimming took off 2 bases at V and 6 bases at J, with 12 bases between the two ends. CDR3 coding DNA: TGTGCCAGCAGCGTTGGGACCGCGATCAATGAGCAGTTCTTC. Protein: CASSVGTAINEQFF.

The V and J genes are TRBV5-4 and TRBJ2-7; D call uncertain. V lost 1 base and J lost 2, with 10 bases in between. The CDR3 totals 14 residues. Germline lookup yields CDR1 SGHNT and CDR2 YYREEE (reference sequence). CDR3: CASSLTFDPYEQYF. CDR3 nucleotide sequence: TGTGCCAGCAGCTTGACTTTCGATCCCTACGAGCAGTACTTC.